This T cell receptor (beta chain) is drawn from a study of T cells in localized non-small cell lung cancer. General study results and limits: Appearance in adjacent lung was seen for a median approximately 60 of the top 100 tumor clones. Longer overall survival accompanied higher blood T cell density. Sequencing was limited to one tumor region, leaving the possibility of heterogeneity open. Compared with tumor, uninvolved adjacent lung displayed greater T cell clonality, ranking highest overall.

The repertoire was sequenced with immunoSEQ multiplex PCR; TCRdb's copy has only in-frame clones and lacks some. The data hold roughly 24,000 clones, with 70% to 90% observed a single time. As concerns this clone: Its antigen is still unknown.

Sequences were derived from peripheral blood, sampled before any cancer treatment. The clonotype originates from a woman aged 35-70 years with stage I lung adenocarcinoma.

CDR3 DNA: TGTGCCAGTACGGCAGGGATGGATCAGCCCCAGCATTTT. Translation gives CASTAGMDQPQHF. This rearrangement joins TRBV19 to TRBJ1-5, with a tentative D call TRBD1 (5 bases). The CDR3 has 13 amino acids. The V and J ends lost 7 bases and 5 bases respectively, with 12 bases between them. The germline gives CDR1 LNHDA, CDR2 SQIVND (reference sequence). The whole variable domain, remainder taken from reference TRBV19 and TRBJ1-5, is DGGITQSPKYLFRKEGQNVTLSCEQNLNHDAMYWYRQDPGQGLRLIYYSQIVNDFQKGDIAEGYSVSREKKESFPLTVTSAQKNPTAFYLCASTAGMDQPQHFGDGTRLSIL.